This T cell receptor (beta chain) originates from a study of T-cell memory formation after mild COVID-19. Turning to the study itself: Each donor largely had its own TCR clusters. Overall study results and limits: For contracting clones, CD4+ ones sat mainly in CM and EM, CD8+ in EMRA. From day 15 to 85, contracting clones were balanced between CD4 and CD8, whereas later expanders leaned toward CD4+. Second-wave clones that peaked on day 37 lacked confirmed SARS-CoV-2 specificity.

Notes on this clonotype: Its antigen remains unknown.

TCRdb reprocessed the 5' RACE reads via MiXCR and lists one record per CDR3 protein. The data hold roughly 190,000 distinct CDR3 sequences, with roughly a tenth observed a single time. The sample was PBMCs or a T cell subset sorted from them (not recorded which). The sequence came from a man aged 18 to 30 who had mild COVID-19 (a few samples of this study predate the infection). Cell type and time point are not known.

CDR3 in DNA: TGTGCCAGCAGCTTACGACAGCTAGGAGGAACCGGGGAGCTGTTTTTT. Its protein is CASSLRQLGGTGELFF. The J gene is TRBJ2-2, the V gene TRBV5-6; D might be TRBD1 or TRBD2, each matching 5 bases. The CDR3 consists of 16 residues. Germline V gives CDR1 SGHDT, CDR2 YYEEEE. Trimming left V 2 bases short and J 5 bases short, with 16 bases between.